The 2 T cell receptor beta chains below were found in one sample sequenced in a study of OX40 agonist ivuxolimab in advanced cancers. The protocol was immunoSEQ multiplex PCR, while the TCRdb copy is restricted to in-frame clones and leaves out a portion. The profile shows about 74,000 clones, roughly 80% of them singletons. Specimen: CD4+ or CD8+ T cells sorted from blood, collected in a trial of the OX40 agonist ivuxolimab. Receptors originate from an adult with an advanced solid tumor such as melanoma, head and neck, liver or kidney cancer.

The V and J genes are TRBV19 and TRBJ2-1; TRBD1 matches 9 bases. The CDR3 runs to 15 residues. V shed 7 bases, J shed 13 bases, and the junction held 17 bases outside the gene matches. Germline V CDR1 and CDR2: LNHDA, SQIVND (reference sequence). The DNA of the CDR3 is TGTGCCAGTAACTCCGGGACAGGGAGTAATGGGTTACAGTTCTTC. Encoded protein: CASNSGTGSNGLQFF.

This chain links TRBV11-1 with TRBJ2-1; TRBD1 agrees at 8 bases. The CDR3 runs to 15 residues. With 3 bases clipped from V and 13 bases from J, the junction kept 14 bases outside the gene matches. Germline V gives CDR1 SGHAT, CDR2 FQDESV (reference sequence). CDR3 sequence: CASSFRTSGTGYQFF. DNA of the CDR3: TGTGCCAGCAGCTTTAGAACCTCCGGGACAGGTTATCAGTTCTTC.